The 10 T cell receptor beta chains presented below share a single source sample, sequenced in a study of T cells expressing NK-cell markers. TCRdb reprocessed the 5' RACE reads, keeping one entry per CDR3 protein, no DNA. The table lists 120,000 to 150,000 distinct CDR3 sequences. Material: blood T cells: a sorted CD56 or NKG2C T cell subset, CD4+ or CD8+ T cells, or bulk PBMC T cells (not recorded which). The receptor source for this set is a man between 18 and 35 years old in good health.

J is TRBJ2-1 and V is TRBV27; the D call from TCRdb, TRBD1, cannot be confirmed without DNA. CDR1 and CDR2 from the germline V gene are MNHEY and SMNVEV (reference sequence). The length of the CDR3 is 15 residues. The CDR3 region is CASRPDWESYNEQFF.

The J gene is TRBJ2-3, the V gene TRBV7-9; the D gene TCRdb calls, TRBD1, cannot be checked with no DNA. This CDR3 has 13 amino acids. Germline assignment: CDR1 SEHNR and CDR2 FQNEAQ (reference sequence). CDR3 loop: CASSLRGADTQYF. The full variable domain, with the rest looked up from reference TRBV7-9 and TRBJ2-3, is DTGVSQNPRHKITKRGQNVTFRCDPISEHNRLYWYRQTLGQGPEFLTYFQNEAQLEKSRLLSDRFSAERPKGSFSTLEIQRTEQGDSAMYLCASSLRGADTQYFGPGTRLTVL.

This chain links TRBV14 with TRBJ1-6. In germline, CDR1 is SGHDN, CDR2 FVKESK. CDR3 length: 15 amino acids. The CDR3: CASSPGVPYNSPLHF.

The rearrangement joins TRBV19 to TRBJ2-2; checking the TCRdb D call of TRBD1 is not possible without DNA. Per germline, CDR1 LNHDA and CDR2 SQIVND (reference sequence). The CDR3 is made up of 15 amino acids. The CDR3 sequence: CASSIAGSFTGELFF.

The chain links TRBV20-1 to TRBJ2-3; the TCRdb call, TRBD2, lacks DNA for checking. Germline CDR1 reads DFQATT; CDR2 reads SNEGSKA (reference sequence). This CDR3 has 14 residues. The CDR3 region is CSIRGPGGTDTQYF.

The chain uses TRBV19 and TRBJ1-4; TCRdb returns TRBD1, unconfirmable since there is no DNA. The CDR3 runs 15 residues. The germline V gene encodes CDR1 LNHDA and CDR2 SQIVND (reference sequence). CDR3 sequence reads: CASSRWTGASEKLFF.

V and J are TRBV7-8 and TRBJ2-1. CDR1 is SGHVS, CDR2 FQNEAQ, per germline. The CDR3 sequence is 14 residues long. The CDR3 reads CASSLAGLVNEQFF.

The rearrangement uses TRBV4-3 and TRBJ2-2. Germline lookup yields CDR1 LGHNA and CDR2 YSLEER. The CDR3 contains 15 residues. The CDR3 loop is CASSQELVNTGELFF.

The J gene is TRBJ1-1, the V gene TRBV7-9. Germline CDR1 and CDR2: SEHNR and FQNEAQ (reference sequence). The CDR3 sequence is 12 residues long. CDR3: CASLMGPPEAFF.

V gene TRBV12-5 combines with J gene TRBJ2-1; TCRdb proposes TRBD2, but this gene call is untestable without DNA. The CDR3 runs to 13 residues. Germline assignment: CDR1 LGHNT and CDR2 FRNRAP. The CDR3 region is CASGFAGYNEQFF. Supplemented by reference TRBV12-5 and TRBJ2-1, the full variable domain reads DARVTQTPRHKVTEMGQEVTMRCQPILGHNTVFWYRQTMMQGLELLAYFRNRAPLDDSGMPKDRFSAEMPDATLATLKIQPSEPRDSAVYFCASGFAGYNEQFFGPGTRLTVL.